This T cell receptor beta chain was obtained from a study of control samples from healthy donors and cancer patients. Sequencing was performed with immunoSEQ multiplex PCR; in TCRdb, only in-frame clones are kept and a portion is missing. The profile shows approximately 160,000 clones, 75% to 95% of them singletons. The sequenced sample was blood. The TCR comes from a woman between 40 and 55 years old in good health.

This CDR3 is CASTGAWGTQYF. The CDR3 region has the DNA TGTGCCAGCACAGGGGCCTGGGGGACCCAGTACTTC. This rearrangement joins TRBV19 to TRBJ2-5; TRBD1 matches at 7 bases. The ends lost 9 bases at V and 7 bases at J; junction bases unmatched: 8. This CDR3 is built from 12 residues. Germline CDR1 LNHDA, CDR2 SQIVND (reference sequence). Drawing the rest from reference TRBV19 and TRBJ2-5, the complete variable domain is DGGITQSPKYLFRKEGQNVTLSCEQNLNHDAMYWYRQDPGQGLRLIYYSQIVNDFQKGDIAEGYSVSREKKESFPLTVTSAQKNPTAFYLCASTGAWGTQYFGPGTRLLVL.